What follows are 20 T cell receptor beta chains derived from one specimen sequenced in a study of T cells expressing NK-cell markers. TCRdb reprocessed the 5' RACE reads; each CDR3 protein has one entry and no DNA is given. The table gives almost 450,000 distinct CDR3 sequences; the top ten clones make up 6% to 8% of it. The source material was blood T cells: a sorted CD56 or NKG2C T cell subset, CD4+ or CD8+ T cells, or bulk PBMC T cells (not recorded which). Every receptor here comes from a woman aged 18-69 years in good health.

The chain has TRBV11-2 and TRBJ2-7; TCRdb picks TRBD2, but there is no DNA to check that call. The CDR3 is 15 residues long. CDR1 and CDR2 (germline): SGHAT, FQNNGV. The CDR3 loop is CASSSIAGGPFEQYF.

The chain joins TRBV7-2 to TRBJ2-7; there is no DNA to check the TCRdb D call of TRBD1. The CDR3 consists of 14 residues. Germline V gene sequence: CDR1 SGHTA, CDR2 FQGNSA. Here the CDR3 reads CASSSAGGTNEQYF.

The CDR3 is CASSPPGLAGPGELFF. The chain combines TRBV5-1 with TRBJ2-2; the D gene TCRdb calls, TRBD2, cannot be checked with no DNA. In germline, CDR1 is SGHRS, CDR2 YFSETQ. The CDR3 sequence is 16 residues long.

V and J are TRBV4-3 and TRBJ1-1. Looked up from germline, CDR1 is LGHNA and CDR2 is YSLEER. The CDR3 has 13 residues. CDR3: CASSPSDLSEAFF.

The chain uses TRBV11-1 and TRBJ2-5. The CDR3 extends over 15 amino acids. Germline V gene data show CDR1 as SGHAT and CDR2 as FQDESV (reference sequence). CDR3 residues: CASSLDGQNRETQYF.

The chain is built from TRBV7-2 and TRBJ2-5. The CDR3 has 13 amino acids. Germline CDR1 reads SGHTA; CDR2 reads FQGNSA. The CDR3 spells CASRPSLVETQYF.

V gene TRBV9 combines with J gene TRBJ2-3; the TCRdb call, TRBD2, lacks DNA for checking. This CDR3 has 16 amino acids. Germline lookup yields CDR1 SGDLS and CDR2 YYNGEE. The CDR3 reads CASSVGAGGLQDTQYF.

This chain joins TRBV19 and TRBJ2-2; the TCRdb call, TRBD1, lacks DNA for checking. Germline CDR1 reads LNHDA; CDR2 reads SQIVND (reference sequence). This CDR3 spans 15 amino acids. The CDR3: CASSISVAGTGELFF.

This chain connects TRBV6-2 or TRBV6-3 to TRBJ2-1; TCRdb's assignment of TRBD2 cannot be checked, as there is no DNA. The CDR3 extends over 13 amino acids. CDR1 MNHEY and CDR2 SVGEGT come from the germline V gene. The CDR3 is CASNRGGRYEQFF.

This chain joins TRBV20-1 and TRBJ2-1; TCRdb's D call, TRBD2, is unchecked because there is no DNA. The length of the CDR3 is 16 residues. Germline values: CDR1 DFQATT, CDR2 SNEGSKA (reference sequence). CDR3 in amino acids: CSARASGRTRNNEQFF.

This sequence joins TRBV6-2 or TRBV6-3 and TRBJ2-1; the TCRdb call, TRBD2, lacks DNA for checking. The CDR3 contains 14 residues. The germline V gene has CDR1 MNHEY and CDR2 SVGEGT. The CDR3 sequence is CASRASGSYNEQFF.

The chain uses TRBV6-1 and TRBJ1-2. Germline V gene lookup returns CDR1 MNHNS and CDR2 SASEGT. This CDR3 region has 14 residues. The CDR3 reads CASSAAATNYGYTF.

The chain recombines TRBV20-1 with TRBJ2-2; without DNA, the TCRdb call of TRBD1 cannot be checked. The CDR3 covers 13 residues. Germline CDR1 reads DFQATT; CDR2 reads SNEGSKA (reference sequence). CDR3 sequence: CSAPNRGTGELFF.

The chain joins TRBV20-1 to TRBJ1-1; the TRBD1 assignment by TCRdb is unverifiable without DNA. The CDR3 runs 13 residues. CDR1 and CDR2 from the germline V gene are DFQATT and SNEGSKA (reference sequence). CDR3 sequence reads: CSARSQGPTEAFF.

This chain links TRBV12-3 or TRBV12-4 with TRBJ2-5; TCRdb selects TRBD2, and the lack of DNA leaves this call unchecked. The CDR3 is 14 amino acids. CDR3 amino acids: CASSLPSGQETQYF.

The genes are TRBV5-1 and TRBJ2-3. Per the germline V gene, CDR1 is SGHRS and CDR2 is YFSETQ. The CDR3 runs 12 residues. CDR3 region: CASRYSTDTQYF. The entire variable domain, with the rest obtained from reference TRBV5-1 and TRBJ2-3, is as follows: KAGVTQTPRYLIKTRGQQVTLSCSPISGHRSVSWYQQTPGQGLQFLFEYFSETQRNKGNFPGRFSGRQFSNSRSEMNVSTLELGDSALYLCASRYSTDTQYFGPGTRLTVL.

The CDR3 loop is CASSFNRGGGNTIYF. This chain connects TRBV5-1 to TRBJ1-3; absent DNA, TCRdb's TRBD1 call cannot be checked. The CDR3 has 15 amino acids. Germline V gives CDR1 SGHRS, CDR2 YFSETQ.

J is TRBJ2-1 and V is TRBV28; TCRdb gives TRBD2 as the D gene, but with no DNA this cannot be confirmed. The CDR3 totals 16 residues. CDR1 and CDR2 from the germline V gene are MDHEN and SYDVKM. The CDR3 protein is CASSPSSGLIYNEQFF.

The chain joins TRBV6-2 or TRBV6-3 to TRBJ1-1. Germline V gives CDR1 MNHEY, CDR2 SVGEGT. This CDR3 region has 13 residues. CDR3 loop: CASSYTTRAEAFF.

The CDR3 sequence is CASSNGQGENQPQHF. The chain couples TRBV5-1 to TRBJ1-5; the TCRdb call, TRBD1, lacks DNA for checking. Germline V CDR1 and CDR2: SGHRS, YFSETQ. The CDR3 loop spans 15 amino acids.